The TCR beta chain described here comes from a study of blood T cells in healthy people across ages (dated by TCRdb to the mid-2010s). In the study overall: Template switching captured roughly one uniquely barcoded TCR beta cDNA molecule per two T cells in model experiments. The donors were divided into four age groups: young (average around 17 years), middle-aged (around 41), aged (62) and long-lived (82). The study analyzed two additional independent replicas of 1 million unique cDNA reads from the same blood draw for two donors, one aged 18 to 30 and one aged 80 or older. To avoid experimental bias, donors of different ages were randomly spread across the sequencing lanes. Age-related changes in TCR beta repertoire diversity were measured in the study by deep sequencing normalized with unique cDNA molecular identifiers. The paper's findings and limits, for the study overall: Donor CMV infection status was unknown, potentially confounding age-related changes in expanded clonotypes. Since profiling was done on bulk unsorted PBMCs, naive and antigen-experienced compartments could not be conclusively compared. Estimates of total diversity based on one million sequenced T cells were considered lower bounds and underestimates. Observed TCR beta diversity per million T cells fell roughly linearly with age, and a significant reduction was already apparent by age roughly 40. A strong correlation was found between observed TCR beta diversity and the percentage of naive T cells measured by flow cytometry. The long-lived group showed more naive CD4+ T cells, fewer expanded clones and increased TCR diversity than the aged group, suggesting age selection.

This clonotype has only a few counts. Its antigen target is currently unknown. It has no much larger one-base neighbor in the sample; base qualities were not kept. Systemically healthy Caucasian individuals from Russia, over 30 in total and aged roughly 6 to 90 years, were included as donors. Each donor gave ten milliliters of peripheral blood, drawn into EDTA-treated Vacutainer tubes. Ficoll-Paque density-gradient centrifugation was used to isolate PBMCs, with at least 6 million obtained per sample. Total RNA was extracted from PBMCs with Trizol reagent, with at least 5 micrograms obtained per sample. Naive CD45RAhigh/CD27high T cell percentages were measured by flow cytometry on a PBMC aliquot from every donor. The CDR3 runs 18 amino acids, cysteine and phenylalanine included. Only the CDR3 portion is preserved as DNA: 54 bases, with reading frame beginning at the first base. CDR1 and CDR2 are read off the germline V gene as SGHDT and YYEEEE. V ends up 3 bases short and J 3 bases short, with an unmatched junction base count of 13.

The method behind the library was 5' RACE. Sequencing was performed on an Illumina HiSeq 2500. A second 7 to 11 cycle PCR used a sample-barcoded 5' primer and a J-beta primer mix. Each TCR beta cDNA molecule received a unique molecular identifier from a template-switch 5' adaptor carrying 12 random nucleotides. At least 3 million CDR3-containing paired-end reads were obtained from each sample. All of the RNA was converted into first-strand cDNA using the Mint cDNA synthesis kit, with a TRBC-specific oligonucleotide serving as the primer. All cDNA was treated with uracil-DNA glycosylase and then went through a first 18-cycle PCR with the universal primers M1SS and BC2_uni_R. Per the source publication's procedure: For normalization, 1 million high-quality reads were randomly selected from each sample, with every read carrying a distinct molecular identifier. Instead of being binned into consensus sequences, reads with shared molecular identifiers were discarded. MiTCR, set to a Q25 quality threshold and the strictest error-elimination algorithm, was used for CDR3 identification, clonotype clustering and error correction. A nonparametric unseen species model using Euler transformation provided a lower-bound estimate of total TCR beta diversity. The public reads were quality trimmed at Q25 with fastp and then assembled into clones with MiXCR by TCRdb, keeping productive beta chains. Rows are combined by CDR3 protein, so each entry shows the most common genes and DNA. Here the V and J calls rest on TCRdb's processing, not on the authors' analysis. The sample records 700,000 to 950,000 distinct CDR3 sequences, about 42% of which are singletons. 20% to 25% of the sample is in the top ten clones.

The chain couples TRBV5-6 to TRBJ1-5, with 9 bases matching TRBD1. Source material: blood. The TCR sequence derives from a woman aged 55-75 years in good health. For the CDR3, the sequence is CASSSKLQGAIYNQPQHF. The sequence in DNA is TGTGCCAGCAGCTCCAAATTACAGGGGGCGATCTACAATCAGCCCCAGCATTTT.